A selection of T cell receptor beta chains follows, all from one sample in a study of CD8+CD57+ T cells in acquired aplastic anemia. TCRdb recomputed calls from the reads with MiXCR, one row per CDR3 protein. This table holds over 150,000 distinct CDR3 sequences, about half found once. The sample was sorted CD4+, CD8+, or CD8+CD57+ T cells (not recorded which) from PBMCs. These receptors were obtained from a human donor in good health, serving as a control. CDR3s include the opening cysteine and the closing phenylalanine or tryptophan. The order of the fields is D gene, V gene, J gene, clone size, CDR3 DNA, CDR3 protein. D genes are given only for firm matches. Size is stated for part of the rows, as once, few or many counts, or as a class when the clone is expanded.

d_call: .; v_call: TRBV28; j_call: TRBJ1-4; clone_size: .; cdr3_nt: TGTGCCAGCAGTATAGCCGGGACACGACCCCCAGCAACTAATGAAAAACTGTTTTTT; cdr3_aa: CASSIAGTRPPATNEKLFF
d_call: TRBD1; v_call: TRBV25-1; j_call: TRBJ2-7; clone_size: .; cdr3_nt: TGTGCCAGCAGTATTCACGGGACAGGAGGCGAGCAGTACTTC; cdr3_aa: CASSIHGTGGEQYF
d_call: .; v_call: TRBV5-1; j_call: TRBJ1-1; clone_size: .; cdr3_nt: TGCGCCAGCAGCATAAGAGGTCAGAACACTGAAGCTTTCTTT; cdr3_aa: CASSIRGQNTEAFF
d_call: .; v_call: TRBV5-1; j_call: TRBJ1-1; clone_size: .; cdr3_nt: TGCGCCAGCAGCTCGGCGAACGTGAGGGACGGATACACTGAAGCTTTCTTT; cdr3_aa: CASSSANVRDGYTEAFF
d_call: .; v_call: TRBV18; j_call: TRBJ1-1; clone_size: few; cdr3_nt: TGTGCCAGCTCACCACCGGCCAGGGGAGGCACTGAAGCTTTCTTT; cdr3_aa: CASSPPARGGTEAFF
d_call: .; v_call: TRBV2; j_call: TRBJ1-2; clone_size: .; cdr3_nt: TGTGCCAGCAGTGAATCGTTGGATGGCTACACCTTC; cdr3_aa: CASSESLDGYTF
d_call: .; v_call: TRBV14; j_call: TRBJ2-5; clone_size: .; cdr3_nt: TGTGCCAGCAGCCAAAGGGACTGGGAGACCCAGTACTTC; cdr3_aa: CASSQRDWETQYF
d_call: TRBD1; v_call: TRBV5-1; j_call: TRBJ1-2; clone_size: many; cdr3_nt: TGCGCCAGCAGCTGGGGGGGACAGGGGAACTATGGCTACACCTTC; cdr3_aa: CASSWGGQGNYGYTF
d_call: .; v_call: TRBV15; j_call: TRBJ1-1; clone_size: few; cdr3_nt: TGTGCCACCAGCAGAGATGGTGGGACTGAAGCTTTCTTT; cdr3_aa: CATSRDGGTEAFF
d_call: TRBD1; v_call: TRBV20-1; j_call: TRBJ2-7; clone_size: .; cdr3_nt: TGCAGTGCTAGAGACACGGCCAGACAGGGACCCTACGAGCAGTACTTC; cdr3_aa: CSARDTARQGPYEQYF
d_call: TRBD1; v_call: TRBV19; j_call: TRBJ2-1; clone_size: many; cdr3_nt: TGTGCCAGTAATTCTAAGGGGACAGCCTCCTACAATGAGCAGTTCTTC; cdr3_aa: CASNSKGTASYNEQFF
d_call: TRBD1; v_call: TRBV10-2; j_call: TRBJ1-1; clone_size: .; cdr3_nt: TGCGCCAGCAACGCCGGGACAGGGGAGGCGTTTGAAGCTTTCTTT; cdr3_aa: CASNAGTGEAFEAFF
d_call: .; v_call: TRBV25-1; j_call: TRBJ1-1; clone_size: few; cdr3_nt: TGTGCCAGCAGTGAATCTGGGGAGGGAGCGTACACTGAAGCTTTCTTT; cdr3_aa: CASSESGEGAYTEAFF
d_call: .; v_call: TRBV5-1; j_call: TRBJ1-6; clone_size: many; cdr3_nt: TGCGCCAGCAGCTTTGTTGCCACCCCGGATTCACCCCTCCACTTT; cdr3_aa: CASSFVATPDSPLHF
d_call: .; v_call: TRBV29-1; j_call: TRBJ2-5; clone_size: .; cdr3_nt: TGCAGCGTTGAGGGCAGGGAGGAGACCCAGTACTTC; cdr3_aa: CSVEGREETQYF
d_call: .; v_call: TRBV20-1; j_call: TRBJ2-3; clone_size: few; cdr3_nt: TGCAGTGCTAGAGATCGGAACACCTACAATGAGCAGTATTTT; cdr3_aa: CSARDRNTYNEQYF
d_call: .; v_call: TRBV2; j_call: TRBJ1-1; clone_size: .; cdr3_nt: TGTGCTAGCAGCGTATCGTCGGACACTGAAGCTTTCTTT; cdr3_aa: CASSVSSDTEAFF
d_call: TRBD1; v_call: TRBV10-1; j_call: TRBJ1-1; clone_size: .; cdr3_nt: TGCGCCAGCAGTGAAGGGACAGGGCGTGAAGCTTTCTTT; cdr3_aa: CASSEGTGREAFF
d_call: TRBD1; v_call: TRBV29-1; j_call: TRBJ2-7; clone_size: .; cdr3_nt: TGCAGCGCCCGGGACAGGGGGTACGAGCAGCACTTC; cdr3_aa: CSARDRGYEQHF
d_call: .; v_call: TRBV7-8; j_call: TRBJ2-7; clone_size: many; cdr3_nt: TGTGCCAGCAGCTTAAGCCACGAGCAGTACTTC; cdr3_aa: CASSLSHEQYF
d_call: TRBD1; v_call: TRBV20-1; j_call: TRBJ1-3; clone_size: .; cdr3_nt: TGCAGTGCCAGGCTGGAGGGGGCCAACACCATATATTTT; cdr3_aa: CSARLEGANTIYF
d_call: .; v_call: TRBV11-2; j_call: TRBJ2-2; clone_size: many; cdr3_nt: TGTGCCAGCAGCCTCTCTTTTACCGGGGAGCTGTTTTTT; cdr3_aa: CASSLSFTGELFF
d_call: .; v_call: TRBV12-5; j_call: TRBJ1-4; clone_size: .; cdr3_nt: TGTGCTAGTGGTTTGGTATTGTGGGCTCCGGCAACTAATGAAAAACTGTTTTTT; cdr3_aa: CASGLVLWAPATNEKLFF
d_call: TRBD1; v_call: TRBV7-3; j_call: TRBJ1-2; clone_size: many; cdr3_nt: TGTGCCAGCAGTCGACAGGGTGGGGATGGCTACACCTTC; cdr3_aa: CASSRQGGDGYTF
d_call: TRBD2; v_call: TRBV7-2; j_call: TRBJ2-5; clone_size: few; cdr3_nt: TGTGCCAGCAGCACTAGCGGGGGGGCCCAGTACTTC; cdr3_aa: CASSTSGGAQYF
d_call: .; v_call: TRBV20-1; j_call: TRBJ2-5; clone_size: .; cdr3_nt: TGCAGTGCTAACAGCCAAGAGACCCAGTACTTC; cdr3_aa: CSANSQETQYF
d_call: .; v_call: TRBV6-2/TRBV6-3; j_call: TRBJ1-5; clone_size: many; cdr3_nt: TGTGCCAGCAGTTACGGGGGGGGTCAGCCCCAGCATTTT; cdr3_aa: CASSYGGGQPQHF
d_call: TRBD2; v_call: TRBV11-1; j_call: TRBJ2-1; clone_size: .; cdr3_nt: TGTGCCAGCAGCTCCCCCTCCGGACTAGCGGGAGGCGGGCGGTCCTTC; cdr3_aa: CASSSPSGLAGGGRSF
d_call: .; v_call: TRBV9; j_call: TRBJ2-2; clone_size: .; cdr3_nt: TGTGCCAGCAGCTTGGCGGGGCTGAACACCGGGGAGCTGTTTTTT; cdr3_aa: CASSLAGLNTGELFF
d_call: TRBD1; v_call: TRBV29-1; j_call: TRBJ1-1; clone_size: .; cdr3_nt: TGCAGCGCCGTTGAGGTGGGGACAGGGGACACTGAAGCTTTCTTT; cdr3_aa: CSAVEVGTGDTEAFF
d_call: .; v_call: TRBV29-1; j_call: TRBJ1-1; clone_size: .; cdr3_nt: TGCAGCGTTGCCCCGGGGTGGGGGATGAACACTGAAGCTTTCTTT; cdr3_aa: CSVAPGWGMNTEAFF
d_call: .; v_call: TRBV10-3; j_call: TRBJ1-2; clone_size: .; cdr3_nt: TGTGCCATCAGTCTAGGCCAGGCACTCTATGGCTACACCTTC; cdr3_aa: CAISLGQALYGYTF
d_call: .; v_call: TRBV6-2/TRBV6-3; j_call: TRBJ2-3; clone_size: many; cdr3_nt: TGTGCCAGCAGTTACTCCAAGGTCCGGGGGGCTCATACGCAGTATTTT; cdr3_aa: CASSYSKVRGAHTQYF
d_call: TRBD1; v_call: TRBV20-1; j_call: TRBJ1-5; clone_size: many; cdr3_nt: TGCAGTGCCATAGGTGGACAGGGGGCTTTTTGGAGCAATCAGCCCCAGCATTTT; cdr3_aa: CSAIGGQGAFWSNQPQHF
d_call: .; v_call: TRBV24-1; j_call: TRBJ1-5; clone_size: .; cdr3_nt: TGTGCCACCAGTGACCCCGGACAGCCGCTCGGTCAGCCCCAGCATTTT; cdr3_aa: CATSDPGQPLGQPQHF
d_call: .; v_call: TRBV7-9; j_call: TRBJ2-3; clone_size: .; cdr3_nt: TGTGCCAGCAGCTTAGAATGGGATACGCAGTATTTT; cdr3_aa: CASSLEWDTQYF
d_call: .; v_call: TRBV19; j_call: TRBJ2-3; clone_size: few; cdr3_nt: TGTGCCAGTAGTATGCAGTATTTT; cdr3_aa: CASSMQYF
d_call: .; v_call: TRBV7-2; j_call: TRBJ2-3; clone_size: many; cdr3_nt: TGTGCCAGCAGCTTAGGAGCCAGCTTAAGCACAGATACGCAGTATTTT; cdr3_aa: CASSLGASLSTDTQYF
d_call: .; v_call: TRBV3-1; j_call: TRBJ1-2; clone_size: few; cdr3_nt: TGTGCCAGCAAAGGTCTTGATGGCTACACCTTC; cdr3_aa: CASKGLDGYTF
d_call: .; v_call: TRBV5-1; j_call: TRBJ2-2; clone_size: .; cdr3_nt: TGCGCCAGCCGGGACGGGGAGCTGTTTTTT; cdr3_aa: CASRDGELFF
d_call: .; v_call: TRBV20-1; j_call: TRBJ2-3; clone_size: .; cdr3_nt: TGCAGTGCTAGAGATCTCCCCACAGATACGCAGTATTTT; cdr3_aa: CSARDLPTDTQYF
d_call: TRBD1; v_call: TRBV6-1; j_call: TRBJ1-5; clone_size: many; cdr3_nt: TGTGCCAGCAACTTGGACAGGGTGAGCAATCAGCCCCAGCATTTT; cdr3_aa: CASNLDRVSNQPQHF
d_call: .; v_call: TRBV7-6; j_call: TRBJ2-5; clone_size: .; cdr3_nt: TGTGCCAGCAGCTTAGGCTTGGGGACCCGGTACTTC; cdr3_aa: CASSLGLGTRYF
d_call: TRBD2; v_call: TRBV20-1; j_call: TRBJ2-7; clone_size: .; cdr3_nt: TGCAGTGCTAACGGGCGGGGGAACTCCTACGAGCAGTACTTC; cdr3_aa: CSANGRGNSYEQYF
d_call: .; v_call: TRBV19; j_call: TRBJ2-7; clone_size: .; cdr3_nt: TGTGCCAGTAGTACTAGGGGCTTATCCTACGAGCAGTACTTC; cdr3_aa: CASSTRGLSYEQYF
d_call: TRBD1; v_call: TRBV10-1; j_call: TRBJ1-2; clone_size: many; cdr3_nt: TGCGCCAGCATTTTAGGGGGCGAAGAACTCGATGGCTACACCTTC; cdr3_aa: CASILGGEELDGYTF
d_call: .; v_call: TRBV19; j_call: TRBJ2-3; clone_size: .; cdr3_nt: TGTGCCAGTAGCCCGGAGGTCCCGTTCACAGATACGCAGTATTTT; cdr3_aa: CASSPEVPFTDTQYF
d_call: .; v_call: TRBV7-9; j_call: TRBJ1-1; clone_size: .; cdr3_nt: TGTGCCAGCAGCTTATCCAGGGACACTGAAGCTTTCTTT; cdr3_aa: CASSLSRDTEAFF
d_call: .; v_call: TRBV19; j_call: TRBJ1-2; clone_size: .; cdr3_nt: TGTGCCAGTAGTACGCCCGGTACAGGATATGGCTACACCTTC; cdr3_aa: CASSTPGTGYGYTF
d_call: .; v_call: TRBV10-3; j_call: TRBJ1-6; clone_size: few; cdr3_nt: TGTGCCATCAGTGAACAGGGCAGGATTAATTCACCCCTCCACTTT; cdr3_aa: CAISEQGRINSPLHF
d_call: .; v_call: TRBV15; j_call: TRBJ2-7; clone_size: .; cdr3_nt: TGTGCCACCAGCAGAGGTATCGGTCCAGGCTACGAGCAGTACTTC; cdr3_aa: CATSRGIGPGYEQYF